These 26 T cell receptor beta chains came from one sample sequenced in a study of T-cell reconstitution after alpha-beta-depleted transplantation in children. Study-wide results and caveats: Counts and diversity of T cells one year after transplant came mostly from newly produced T cells.

No antigens are known for them. The library targeted TCRbeta and was prepared with unique molecular identifiers. TCRdb reprocessed the PCR reads via MiXCR and lists one record per CDR3 protein. This repertoire shows some 300,000 distinct CDR3 sequences, 6% to 10% found once; its top ten account for 9.1%. The specimen was peripheral blood, collected 360 days after TCRalphabeta/CD19-depleted stem cell transplant. Receptors originate from a female patient aged 2-9 years who had a stem cell transplant for Fanconi anemia, so the T cells may come from the graft donor.

This clonotype appeared many times. The rearrangement joins TRBV6-1 to TRBJ2-3; 8 bases are shared with TRBD2. V shed 6 bases, J shed 6 bases, and the junction held 5 bases outside the gene matches. There are 13 residues in the CDR3. Germline lookup yields CDR1 MNHNS and CDR2 SASEGT. DNA for the CDR3: TGTGCCAGCAGACTAGCGGTGTTGGATACGCAGTATTTT. It yields the protein CASRLAVLDTQYF.

This clonotype was counted many times. V gene TRBV5-1 combines with J gene TRBJ2-5, with D unclear. There are 14 residues in the CDR3. Germline V lookup: CDR1 SGHRS, CDR2 YFSETQ. V was pared by 5 bases and J by 3 bases, with 14 bases between. The CDR3 is CASSFGQSKETQYF. The CDR3 DNA reads as TGCGCCAGCAGTTTCGGTCAATCCAAAGAGACCCAGTACTTC.

In its sample, this clonotype was seen many times. In DNA form, the CDR3 reads TGTGCCAGCAGTTCCGGGACAGGGTTACCCTACGAGCAGTACGTC. Translated: CASSSGTGLPYEQYV. The rearrangement uses TRBV28 and TRBJ2-7; 9 bases are a match to TRBD1. The CDR3 spans 15 residues. V shed 4 bases, J shed 2 bases, and the junction held 6 bases outside the gene matches. CDR1 and CDR2 from the germline V gene are MDHEN and SYDVKM.

This clonotype was observed many times. The chain employs TRBV4-2 and TRBJ2-1; perhaps TRBD1 as D (5 bases). The CDR3 length is 16 residues. Per germline, CDR1 LGHNA and CDR2 YNFKEQ. The ends were cut back, 3 bases at V and 4 bases at J, with 16 bases in the middle. CDR3 loop: CASSHSGSPQYNEQFF. CDR3 DNA: TGTGCCAGCAGCCACTCAGGGTCCCCCCAATACAATGAGCAGTTCTTC.

This clonotype has just a few counts. This chain's CDR3 is CASSPPDRGSGELFF. The CDR3 bases are TGTGCCAGCAGTCCCCCGGACAGGGGGTCCGGGGAGCTGTTTTTT. This rearrangement joins TRBV28 to TRBJ2-2; 10 positions match TRBD1. The CDR3 runs to 15 residues. The J segment lost 6 bases and the V segment lost 5 bases, leaving 6 bases of the junction unmatched. Germline loops: CDR1 MDHEN, CDR2 SYDVKM.

CDR3 amino acids: CASSLGRGVSGANVLTF. The CDR3, as DNA: TGTGCCAGCAGTTTGGGTAGGGGGGTTTCCGGGGCCAACGTCCTGACTTTC. This chain uses TRBV12-3 or TRBV12-4 with TRBJ2-6, with D perhaps TRBD1 or TRBD2 (6 bases each). Trimming pared 3 bases from V and 4 bases from J, leaving 16 bases between. The CDR3 spans 17 residues.

This clonotype was observed at least ten times. The chain joins TRBV20-1 to TRBJ1-1; D unclear. This CDR3 region has 14 residues. V lost 3 bases, J lost 4 bases, and 15 bases lay in between. Germline-derived CDR1 and CDR2 are DFQATT and SNEGSKA (reference sequence). For the CDR3, the DNA is TGCAGTGCTAGCCGGGCCGCTCCTACCACTGAAGCTTTCTTT. It codes for CSASRAAPTTEAFF.

This clonotype has at least ten counts. The gene calls are TRBV28 and TRBJ1-5; unclear D gene. Germline V lookup: CDR1 MDHEN, CDR2 SYDVKM. The CDR3 totals 14 residues. V was clipped by 6 bases and J by 3 bases, with 12 bases between them. CDR3 DNA sequence: TGTGCCAGCAGCCTAATCCAAACCAATCAGCCCCAGCATTTT. Protein: CASSLIQTNQPQHF.

Many counts were recorded for this clonotype. V gene TRBV15 combines with J gene TRBJ2-3; D is undetermined. The CDR3 has 16 residues. Germline V gives CDR1 LNHNV, CDR2 YYDKDF (reference sequence). V lost 3 bases, J lost 1 base, and 14 bases lay in between. The CDR3 loop reads CATSSRTSRGTDTQYF. The DNA for the CDR3 is TGTGCCACCAGCAGTCGTACCTCCCGGGGCACAGATACGCAGTATTTT.

The chain recombines TRBV5-1 with TRBJ2-4, with unresolved D. Germline V gene data show CDR1 as SGHRS and CDR2 as YFSETQ. The CDR3 is 12 residues long. Trimming cost V 7 bases and J 10 bases, with 15 bases left between them. DNA of the CDR3: TGCGCCAGCTTTTTAGTAAGATGGATTCAGTACTTC. Residues: CASFLVRWIQYF. The full variable domain, in which reference TRBV5-1 and TRBJ2-4 provide the parts outside the CDR3, is KAGVTQTPRYLIKTRGQQVTLSCSPISGHRSVSWYQQTPGQGLQFLFEYFSETQRNKGNFPGRFSGRQFSNSRSEMNVSTLELGDSALYLCASFLVRWIQYFGAGTRLSVL.

This chain uses TRBV20-1 with TRBJ2-3; 14 bases map to TRBD2. CDR1 and CDR2 (germline): DFQATT, SNEGSKA (reference sequence). V gave up 3 bases and J gave up 2 bases; unmatched junction bases: 7. The CDR3 is 17 amino acids. CDR3 DNA: TGCAGTGCTAGCCGAGGACTAGCGGGGGGTTACACAGATACGCAGTATTTT. Its translation: CSASRGLAGGYTDTQYF.

The chain employs TRBV4-3 and TRBJ1-4; D uncertain. With 1 base removed from V and 8 bases from J, the gap between germline ends came to 14 bases. CDR3 length: 15 amino acids. In germline, CDR1 is LGHNA, CDR2 YSLEER. The CDR3 is CASSQAKGGNEKLFF. The CDR3 DNA is TGCGCCAGCAGCCAAGCAAAGGGAGGGAACGAAAAACTGTTTTTT.

The chain links TRBV21-1 to TRBJ1-5; the D call of TRBD1 is as the table states it, not checked on the DNA. TRBV21-1 is tagged as a pseudogene. The CDR3 totals 13 residues. CDR3 loop: CALQGAADQPQLF. The CDR3 coding sequence is TGTGCCCTTCAGGGGGCGGCGGATCAGCCCCAGCTTTTT.

This clonotype was picked up many times. The CDR3 sequence: CASSPSPHTGELFF. CDR3 DNA: TGCGCCAGCAGCCCTTCACCCCACACCGGGGAGCTGTTTTTT. The chain couples TRBV4-3 to TRBJ2-2; D ambiguous. CDR1 and CDR2 from the germline V gene are LGHNA and YSLEER. The CDR3 loop spans 14 amino acids. Trimming took 4 bases from V and 3 from J, leaving 9 bases between them.

This clonotype occurred many times. The rearrangement uses TRBV4-3 and TRBJ2-1; no reliable D call. Germline CDR1 LGHNA, CDR2 YSLEER. V lost 2 bases to trimming and J lost 7 bases, with 12 bases between them. CDR3 length equals 14 residues. CDR3 DNA sequence: TGCGCCAGCAGCCAAAGATCGAGCTATAATGAGCAGTTCTTC. This encodes CASSQRSSYNEQFF.

This clonotype showed up just a few times. The chain has TRBV7-6 and TRBJ1-1; the D gene is possibly TRBD1 (5 bases). Germline V lookup: CDR1 SGHVS, CDR2 FNYEAQ. The length of the CDR3 is 15 residues. Trimming pared 1 base from V and 4 bases from J, leaving 13 bases between. In DNA form, the CDR3 reads TGTGCCAGCAGCTTAGTACGCAGGGCTTGCACTGAAGCTTTCTTT. Amino acids: CASSLVRRACTEAFF.

The chain uses TRBV20-1 and TRBJ2-3; 7 bases are a match to TRBD1. Germline loops: CDR1 DFQATT, CDR2 SNEGSKA (reference sequence). The CDR3 spans 14 residues. V lost 4 bases and J lost 1; bases outside the gene matches: 5. CDR3 nucleotides: TGCAGTGCTACCCGGGACAGCCGCACAGATACGCAGTATTTT. It yields the protein CSATRDSRTDTQYF.

The V and J genes are TRBV12-3 or TRBV12-4 and TRBJ1-1; 8 bases match TRBD1. There are 21 residues in the CDR3. V lost 4 bases, J lost 0 bases, and 22 bases stayed unmatched. CDR3 nucleotides: TGTGCCAGCAGTTCCGTAAGGACAGGGCGTGCTATGGGAGGTATGAACACTGAAGCTTTCTTT. Translation gives CASSSVRTGRAMGGMNTEAFF.

This clonotype occurred many times. The chain employs TRBV12-3 or TRBV12-4 and TRBJ2-4; D is ambiguous. CDR3 length: 14 amino acids. V gave up 2 bases and J gave up 10 bases, with 15 bases separating them. The CDR3 sequence is CASSLSSPSGIQYF. CDR3 DNA: TGTGCCAGCAGTTTATCGAGCCCTTCGGGTATTCAGTACTTC.

This clonotype occurred many times. This rearrangement joins TRBV29-1 to TRBJ1-2; a weak D match, TRBD1 (5 bases). Germline CDR1 reads SQVTM; CDR2 reads ANQGSEA. V lost 4 bases, J lost 3 bases, and 9 bases lay in between. The CDR3 loop spans 12 amino acids. In DNA form, the CDR3 reads TGCAGCGTTGTTGGGGCCTACTATGGCTACACCTTC. As protein: CSVVGAYYGYTF.

This clonotype has at least ten counts. The V call is TRBV2, the J call TRBJ2-3; 7 nucleotides match TRBD2. The CDR3 contains 13 residues. J was trimmed by 2 bases and V by 10 bases; bases with no gene match: 6. The germline gives CDR1 SNHLY, CDR2 FYNNEI. This chain's CDR3 is CATLTSFTDTQYF. In DNA form, the CDR3 reads TGTGCCACCTTGACTAGCTTCACAGATACGCAGTATTTT.

There are many counts of this clonotype. This chain links TRBV20-1 with TRBJ1-1; 7 bases align to TRBD1. Germline V gene sequence: CDR1 DFQATT, CDR2 SNEGSKA (reference sequence). This CDR3 is built from 14 residues. Trimming took 4 bases from V and 3 from J; bases not matched to a gene: 8. CDR3 residues: CSATPGQLYTEAFF. The CDR3 coding sequence is TGCAGTGCTACCCCGGGACAGCTCTACACTGAAGCTTTCTTT.

This clonotype has ten or more counts. The chain has TRBV24-1 and TRBJ2-3; 9 bases are a match to TRBD1. This CDR3 is built from 15 residues. The V gene's germline CDR1 is KGHDR and CDR2 SFDVKD. The J segment lost 9 bases and the V segment lost 4 bases, leaving 10 bases of the junction unmatched. CDR3 DNA: TGTGCCACCAGTGAACCCGGGACAGGGAGGGAAACGCAGTATTTT. Amino acid sequence: CATSEPGTGRETQYF.

In regard to this clonotype: It may be a read error: a sequence one base away is much more abundant. V gene TRBV5-1 combines with J gene TRBJ2-7; D unclear. This CDR3 is built from 15 residues. Germline CDR1 SGHRS, CDR2 YFSETQ. Trimming removed 2 bases from V and 3 bases from J, with 15 bases in between. CDR3 sequence: CASSFTDDAVYEQYF. CDR3 DNA sequence: TGCGCCAGCAGCTTTACCGACGACGCCGTCTACGAGCAGTACTTC.

This clonotype was observed a few times. The chain uses TRBV2 and TRBJ2-5; D not certain. Germline V gene data show CDR1 as SNHLY and CDR2 as FYNNEI. Trimming cost V 6 bases and J 4 bases, with 15 bases left between them. The CDR3 runs to 14 residues. The CDR3 DNA sequence: TGTGCCAGCAGCCGCGACGACACCGGAGAGACCCAGTACTTC. This sequence encodes CASSRDDTGETQYF.

This clonotype was recorded a few times. The chain employs TRBV3-1 and TRBJ1-4, with no clear D. The CDR3 runs to 15 residues. Trimming stripped 1 base from V and 4 bases from J, with 10 bases between. From germline, CDR1 is LGHDT and CDR2 YNNKEL (reference sequence). Here the CDR3 DNA reads TGTGCCAGCAGCCAAGTCTCGGCGGGTAATGAAAAACTGTTTTTT. This encodes CASSQVSAGNEKLFF.